This T cell receptor (beta chain) was captured in a study of T cell repertoires in cytomegalovirus infection. Study overall: Based on public TCR beta signatures, there were indications of CMV infection and of a matching HLA type.

TCRdb re-called the reads with MiXCR, one entry per CDR3 protein. The sample lists about 320,000 distinct CDR3 sequences, 9% to 9.5% occurring once. This CDR3 contains 11 residues. Germline V CDR1 and CDR2: ENHRY, SYGVKD. V was clipped by 7 bases and J by 8 bases, with 8 bases between them. Study-wide results and caveats: The cumulative frequency of public TCR beta families distinguished individuals who carried CMV together with the relevant HLA. Clonotypes of TCR beta that were HLA-C-restricted and CMV-specific dominated the ex vivo response.

This clonotype turned up a few times. Antigen: not known. V usage is TRBV10-3 and J usage is TRBJ1-4; no clear D gene. This TCR was recovered from a human donor in good health (CMV status not recorded). Some clones in this sample may be carry-over from other donors' samples. Sequencing was performed on PBMCs. The CDR3 DNA follows: TGTGCCATCAAAGTGGGAGAAAAACTGTTTTTT. It translates to CAIKVGEKLFF.